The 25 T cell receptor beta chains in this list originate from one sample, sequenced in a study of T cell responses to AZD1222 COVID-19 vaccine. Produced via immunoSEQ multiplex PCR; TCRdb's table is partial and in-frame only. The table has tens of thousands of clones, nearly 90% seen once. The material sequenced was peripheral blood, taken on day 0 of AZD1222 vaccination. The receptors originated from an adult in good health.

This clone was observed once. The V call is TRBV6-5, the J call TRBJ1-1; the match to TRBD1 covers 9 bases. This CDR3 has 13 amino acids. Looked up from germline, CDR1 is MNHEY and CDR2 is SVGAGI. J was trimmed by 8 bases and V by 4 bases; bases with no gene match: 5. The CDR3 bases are TGTGCCAGCAGTTCTATGGACAGGGGAGAAGCTTTCTTT. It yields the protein CASSSMDRGEAFF.

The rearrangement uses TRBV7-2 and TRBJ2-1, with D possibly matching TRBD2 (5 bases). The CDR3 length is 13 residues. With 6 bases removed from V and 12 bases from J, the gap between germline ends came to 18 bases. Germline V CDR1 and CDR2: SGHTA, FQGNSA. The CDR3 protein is CASRERGSWGQFF. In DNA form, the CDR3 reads TGTGCCAGCAGAGAACGGGGAAGTTGGGGGCAGTTCTTC.

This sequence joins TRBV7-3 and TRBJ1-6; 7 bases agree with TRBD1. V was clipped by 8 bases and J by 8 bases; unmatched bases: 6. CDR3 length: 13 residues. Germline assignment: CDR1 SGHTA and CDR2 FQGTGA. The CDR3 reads CASAPQGDSPLHF. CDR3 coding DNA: TGTGCCAGCGCGCCCCAGGGGGATTCACCCCTCCACTTT.

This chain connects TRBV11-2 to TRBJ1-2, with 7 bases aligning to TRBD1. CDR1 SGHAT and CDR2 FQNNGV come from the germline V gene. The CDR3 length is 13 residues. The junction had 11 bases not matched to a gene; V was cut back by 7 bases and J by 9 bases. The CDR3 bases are TGTGCCAGCAAGATAGGGGGCGGGGTGCGCTACACCTTC. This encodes CASKIGGGVRYTF.

CDR3 DNA sequence: TGTGCCAGCAGTGAACCGGGACAGGGGACATACTACGAGCAGTACTTC. It yields the protein CASSEPGQGTYYEQYF. V is TRBV6-1 and J is TRBJ2-7; TRBD1 aligns across 10 bases. The V gene end was trimmed by 2 bases and the J gene end by 3 bases; junction bases not matched to a gene: 7. CDR1 MNHNS and CDR2 SASEGT come from the germline V gene. The CDR3 runs to 16 residues.

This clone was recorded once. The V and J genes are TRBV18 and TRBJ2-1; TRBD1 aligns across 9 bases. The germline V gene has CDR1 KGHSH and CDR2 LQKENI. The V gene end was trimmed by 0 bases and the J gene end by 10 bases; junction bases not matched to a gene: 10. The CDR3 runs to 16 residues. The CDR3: CASSPPFVQGAGEQFF. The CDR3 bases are TGTGCCAGCTCACCACCTTTCGTACAGGGGGCTGGGGAGCAGTTCTTC.

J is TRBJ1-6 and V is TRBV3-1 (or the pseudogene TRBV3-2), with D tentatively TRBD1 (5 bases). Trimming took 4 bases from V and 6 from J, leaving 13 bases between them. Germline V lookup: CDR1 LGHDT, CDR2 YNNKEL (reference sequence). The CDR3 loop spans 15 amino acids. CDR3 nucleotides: TGTGCCAGCAGCCCTCACCAGGGAGTTAATTCACCCCTCCACTTT. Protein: CASSPHQGVNSPLHF.

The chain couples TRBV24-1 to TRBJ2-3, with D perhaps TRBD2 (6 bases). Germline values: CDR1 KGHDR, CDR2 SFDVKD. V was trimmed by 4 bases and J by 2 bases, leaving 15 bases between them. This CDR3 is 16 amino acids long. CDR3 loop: CATSDRGTDFTDTQYF. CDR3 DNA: TGTGCCACCAGTGACCGTGGGACTGACTTCACAGATACGCAGTATTTT.

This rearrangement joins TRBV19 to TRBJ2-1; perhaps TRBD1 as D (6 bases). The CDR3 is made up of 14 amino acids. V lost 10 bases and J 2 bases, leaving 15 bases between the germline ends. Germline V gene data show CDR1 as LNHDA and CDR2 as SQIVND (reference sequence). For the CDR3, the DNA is TGTGCCACTTCCGGGACACAAACCTACAATGAGCAGTTCTTC. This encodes CATSGTQTYNEQFF.

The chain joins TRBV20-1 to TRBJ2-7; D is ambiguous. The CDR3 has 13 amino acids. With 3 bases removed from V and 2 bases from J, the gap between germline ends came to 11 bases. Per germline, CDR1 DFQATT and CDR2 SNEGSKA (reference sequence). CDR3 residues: CSASRVPPYEQYF. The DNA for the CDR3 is TGCAGTGCTAGTCGGGTCCCGCCCTACGAGCAGTACTTC.

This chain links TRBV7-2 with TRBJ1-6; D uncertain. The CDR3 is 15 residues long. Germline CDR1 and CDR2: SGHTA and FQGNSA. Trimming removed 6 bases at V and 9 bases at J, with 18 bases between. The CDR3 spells CASSTAPVSVSPLHF. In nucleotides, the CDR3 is TGTGCCAGCAGTACCGCCCCCGTGTCTGTTTCACCCCTCCACTTT.

DNA for the CDR3: TGTGCCAGCAGTGGACAGGGGGAGCATGGCTACACCTTC. This sequence encodes CASSGQGEHGYTF. The chain recombines TRBV6-4 with TRBJ1-2, with TRBD1 matching 9 bases. This CDR3 is 13 amino acids long. CDR1 is MRHNA, CDR2 SNTAGT, per germline. The junction had 3 bases not matched to a gene; V was cut back by 4 bases and J by 6 bases.

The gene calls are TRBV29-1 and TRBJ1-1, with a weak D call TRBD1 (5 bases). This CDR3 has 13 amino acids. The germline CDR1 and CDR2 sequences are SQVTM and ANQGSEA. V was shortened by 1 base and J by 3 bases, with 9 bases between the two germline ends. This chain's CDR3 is CSVEGGFDTEAFF. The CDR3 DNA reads TGCAGCGTTGAAGGGGGGTTCGACACTGAAGCTTTCTTT.

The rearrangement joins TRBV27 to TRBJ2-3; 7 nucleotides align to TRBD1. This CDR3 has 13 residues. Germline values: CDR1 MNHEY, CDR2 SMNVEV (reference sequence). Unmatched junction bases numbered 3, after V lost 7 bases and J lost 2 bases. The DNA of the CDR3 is TGTGCCAGCACGGACAGGAACACAGATACGCAGTATTTT. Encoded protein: CASTDRNTDTQYF.

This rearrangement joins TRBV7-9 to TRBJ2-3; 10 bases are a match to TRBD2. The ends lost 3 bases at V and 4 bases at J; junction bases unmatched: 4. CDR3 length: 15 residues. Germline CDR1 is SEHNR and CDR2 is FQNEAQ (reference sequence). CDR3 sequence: CASSLQAGGADTQYF. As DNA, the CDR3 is TGTGCCAGCAGCTTGCAAGCGGGGGGGGCAGATACGCAGTATTTT.

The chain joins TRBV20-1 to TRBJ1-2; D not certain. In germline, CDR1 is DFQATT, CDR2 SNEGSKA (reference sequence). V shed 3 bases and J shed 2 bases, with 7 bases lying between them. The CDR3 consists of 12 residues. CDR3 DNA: TGCAGTGCTAGTCGCGGAAACTATGGCTACACCTTC. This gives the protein CSASRGNYGYTF.

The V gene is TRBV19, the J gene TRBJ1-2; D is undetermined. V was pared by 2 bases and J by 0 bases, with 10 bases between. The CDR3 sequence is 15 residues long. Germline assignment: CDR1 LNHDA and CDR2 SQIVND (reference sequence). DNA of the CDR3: TGTGCCAGTAGTATATCCAAGTTAGCTAACTATGGCTACACCTTC. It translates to CASSISKLANYGYTF.

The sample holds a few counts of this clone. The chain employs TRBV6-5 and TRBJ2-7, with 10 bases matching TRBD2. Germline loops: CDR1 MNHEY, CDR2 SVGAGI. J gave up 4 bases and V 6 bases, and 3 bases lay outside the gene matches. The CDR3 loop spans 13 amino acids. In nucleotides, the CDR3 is TGTGCCAGCAGAGGGACTAGCGCGTACGAGCAGTACTTC. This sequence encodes CASRGTSAYEQYF.

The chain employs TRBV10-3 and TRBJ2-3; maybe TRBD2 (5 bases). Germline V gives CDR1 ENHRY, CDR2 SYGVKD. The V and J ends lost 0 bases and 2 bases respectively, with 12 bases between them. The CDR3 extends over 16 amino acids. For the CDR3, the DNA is TGTGCCATCAGTGAGTCGGGAGATTTGGTCACAGATACGCAGTATTTT. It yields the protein CAISESGDLVTDTQYF.

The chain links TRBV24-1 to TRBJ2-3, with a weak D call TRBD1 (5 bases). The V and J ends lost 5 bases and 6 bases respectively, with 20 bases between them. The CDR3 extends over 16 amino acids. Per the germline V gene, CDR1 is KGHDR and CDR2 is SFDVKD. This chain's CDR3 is CATSAGRGRGWDTQYF. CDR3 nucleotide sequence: TGTGCCACCAGTGCAGGTAGAGGAAGGGGATGGGATACGCAGTATTTT.

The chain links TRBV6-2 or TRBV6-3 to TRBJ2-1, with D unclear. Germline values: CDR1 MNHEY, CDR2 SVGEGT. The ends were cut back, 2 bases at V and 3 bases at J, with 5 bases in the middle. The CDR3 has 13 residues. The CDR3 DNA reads TGTGCCAGCAGTTACCTGCACTACAATGAGCAGTTCTTC. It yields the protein CASSYLHYNEQFF.

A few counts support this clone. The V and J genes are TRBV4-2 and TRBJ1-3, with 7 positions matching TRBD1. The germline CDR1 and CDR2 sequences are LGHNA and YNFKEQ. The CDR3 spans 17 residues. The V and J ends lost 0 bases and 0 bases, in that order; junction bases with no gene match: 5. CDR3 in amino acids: CASSQDLGTASGNTIYF. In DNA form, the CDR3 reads TGTGCCAGCAGCCAAGATCTTGGGACAGCCTCTGGAAACACCATATATTTT.

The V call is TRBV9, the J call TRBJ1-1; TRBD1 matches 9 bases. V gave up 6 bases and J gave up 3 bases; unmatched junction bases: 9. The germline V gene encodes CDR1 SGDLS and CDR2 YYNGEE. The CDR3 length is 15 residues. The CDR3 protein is CASTKGDRADTEAFF. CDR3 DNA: TGTGCCAGCACCAAAGGGGACAGGGCGGACACTGAAGCTTTCTTT.

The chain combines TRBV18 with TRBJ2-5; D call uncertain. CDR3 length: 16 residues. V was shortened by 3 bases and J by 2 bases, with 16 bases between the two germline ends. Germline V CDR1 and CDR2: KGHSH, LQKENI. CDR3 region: CASSPSGTAIQETQYF. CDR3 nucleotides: TGTGCCAGCTCACCGTCCGGAACAGCGATACAAGAGACCCAGTACTTC. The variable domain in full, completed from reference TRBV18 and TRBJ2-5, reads NAGVMQNPRHLVRRRGQEARLRCSPMKGHSHVYWYRQLPEEGLKFMVYLQKENIIDESGMPKERFSAEFPKEGPSILRIQQVVRGDSAAYFCASSPSGTAIQETQYFGPGTRLLVL.

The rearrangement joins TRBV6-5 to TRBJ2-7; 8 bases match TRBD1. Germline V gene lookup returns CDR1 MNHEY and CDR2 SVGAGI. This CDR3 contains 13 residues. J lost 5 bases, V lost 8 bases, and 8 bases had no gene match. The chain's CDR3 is CASGIRGPHEQYF. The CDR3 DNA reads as TGTGCCAGCGGTATCAGGGGGCCTCACGAGCAGTACTTC.